Each of the 24 T cell receptor beta chains below was sequenced from the same sample in a study of stem cell transplantation in POMP-related autoinflammatory disease. The assay was immunoSEQ multiplex PCR, and TCRdb's table has in-frame clones only and misses some. The table shows some 10,000 clones, with roughly three quarters occurring only once. The sample here was CD4+ T cells from PBMCs, taken after stem cell transplantation. These receptors all stem from a human patient with POMP-related autoinflammation and immune dysregulation (PRAID). Some T cells may be supplied by the graft donor.

This chain uses TRBV5-8 with TRBJ1-1; D not certain. Trimming cost V 0 bases and J 11 bases, with 14 bases left between them. The germline CDR1 and CDR2 sequences are SGHTS and YDEGEE. This CDR3 has 13 amino acids. The CDR3 DNA sequence: TGTGCCAGCAGCTTGGCCTATCCAAGTGGCGCTTTCTTT. Translating gives CASSLAYPSGAFF.

The rearrangement links TRBV11-3 to TRBJ2-2; TRBD2 is a possible D gene (5 bases). The V and J ends lost 4 bases and 0 bases respectively, with 15 bases between them. The CDR3 spans 17 residues. In germline, CDR1 is SGHNT, CDR2 YENEEA. The CDR3 loop reads CASSSGSGVPNTGELFF. CDR3 coding DNA: TGTGCCAGCAGCTCGGGATCTGGAGTCCCGAACACCGGGGAGCTGTTTTTT.

The sample holds a few counts of this clone. V gene TRBV7-3 combines with J gene TRBJ1-2, with TRBD1 identical over 7 bases. Unmatched junction bases numbered 3, after V lost 5 bases and J lost 3 bases. The CDR3 is made up of 13 amino acids. Germline CDR1 reads SGHTA; CDR2 reads FQGTGA. CDR3 in DNA: TGTGCCAGCAGCCCAGGGGGGGACTATGGCTACACCTTC. It translates to CASSPGGDYGYTF.

By share, this clone counts as medium-sized. This chain uses TRBV2 with TRBJ2-5, with 10 bases that match TRBD1. CDR1 and CDR2 (germline): SNHLY, FYNNEI. The V gene end was trimmed by 1 base and the J gene end by 6 bases; junction bases not matched to a gene: 2. This CDR3 spans 14 amino acids. Here the CDR3 reads CASSEGTGGQTQYF. DNA of the CDR3: TGTGCCAGCAGTGAAGGGACAGGGGGGCAGACCCAGTACTTC.

J is TRBJ2-3 and V is TRBV11-2; D uncertain. Per the germline V gene, CDR1 is SGHAT and CDR2 is FQNNGV. Trimming pared 2 bases from V and 3 bases from J, leaving 24 bases between. This CDR3 spans 19 amino acids. The CDR3: CASSLTGPKTALWTDTQYF. CDR3 DNA sequence: TGTGCCAGCAGCTTAACCGGGCCGAAGACTGCACTTTGGACAGATACGCAGTATTTT.

The V call is TRBV28, the J call TRBJ2-5; TRBD2 matches 9 bases. After removal of 4 bases from V and 4 bases from J, the junction contained 13 bases not matched to a gene. Germline V gene data show CDR1 as MDHEN and CDR2 as SYDVKM. This CDR3 region has 17 residues. This CDR3 reads CASSSRAIAGVRETQYF. CDR3 bases: TGTGCCAGCAGTTCCCGAGCGATAGCGGGAGTGAGAGAGACCCAGTACTTC.

This clone has more than one count but fewer than ten. The CDR3, as DNA: TGTGCCAGCAGCTTGGGGGGCCTAAACTATAATTCACCCCTCCACTTT. Protein sequence: CASSLGGLNYNSPLHF. This chain uses TRBV13 with TRBJ1-6, with TRBD1 as a possible D gene (6 bases). This CDR3 has 16 amino acids. Per the germline V gene, CDR1 is PRHDT and CDR2 is FYEKMQ (reference sequence). Trimming stripped 3 bases from V and 3 bases from J, with 12 bases between.

V gene TRBV6-2 or TRBV6-3 combines with J gene TRBJ2-3; 7 bases map to TRBD2. Germline V CDR1 and CDR2: MNHEY, SVGEGT. Trimming removed 0 bases from V and 4 bases from J; junction bases left unmatched: 10. The CDR3 has 17 residues. CDR3 protein: CASSYSSALAVADTQYF. In DNA, the CDR3 is TGTGCCAGCAGTTACTCGAGTGCGCTAGCGGTTGCAGATACGCAGTATTTT.

The chain couples TRBV27 to TRBJ1-6; D ambiguous. This CDR3 spans 17 amino acids. Germline lookup yields CDR1 MNHEY and CDR2 SMNVEV (reference sequence). With 3 bases removed from V and 4 bases from J, the gap between germline ends came to 16 bases. The CDR3 DNA reads as TGTGCCAGCAGTTTTCGCGATCGGGGTCCTTATAATTCACCCCTCCACTTT. Its protein product is CASSFRDRGPYNSPLHF.

The V gene is TRBV7-3, the J gene TRBJ2-6, with 8 bases matching TRBD1. Losses at the gene ends were 1 base for V and 2 bases for J; bases not matched to a gene: 16. The germline CDR1 and CDR2 sequences are SGHTA and FQGTGA. The CDR3 runs 21 residues. The CDR3 DNA reads TGTGCCAGCAGCTTAAAGCCGGGACAGGCCTCTCCGGTCGCTGGGGCCAACGTCCTGACTTTC. It codes for CASSLKPGQASPVAGANVLTF.

CDR3 nucleotides: TGTGCCAGCAGTTACTCGTCCGTAACTAATGAAAAACTGTTTTTT. This encodes CASSYSSVTNEKLFF. The chain carries TRBV6-2 or TRBV6-3 and TRBJ1-4, with no clear D. The CDR3 totals 15 residues. CDR1 is MNHEY, CDR2 SVGEGT, per germline. Deletions cut 0 bases from V and 1 base from J, with 6 bases between.

The gene calls are TRBV30 and TRBJ1-2; D might be TRBD1 (5 bases). V was shortened by 7 bases and J by 3 bases, with 18 bases between the two germline ends. The CDR3 totals 14 residues. CDR1 GTSNPN and CDR2 SVGIG come from the germline V gene (reference sequence). The CDR3 here is CAYRRAIGDYGYTF. The CDR3 coding sequence is TGTGCCTACCGAAGGGCTATAGGGGACTATGGCTACACCTTC. The full variable domain, completed using reference TRBV30 and TRBJ1-2, is SQTIHQWPATLVQPVGSPLSLECTVEGTSNPNLYWYRQAAGRGLQLLFYSVGIGQISSEVPQNLSASRPQDRQFILSSKKLLLSDSGFYLCAYRRAIGDYGYTFGSGTRLTVV.

The J gene is TRBJ2-4, the V gene TRBV19; D could derive from TRBD1 or TRBD2 (5 bases each). Per germline, CDR1 LNHDA and CDR2 SQIVND (reference sequence). V lost 2 bases, J lost 2 bases, and 13 bases lay in between. The CDR3 runs to 16 residues. CDR3 sequence reads: CASSIPGTGTKNIQYF. The CDR3 region has the DNA TGTGCCAGTAGTATACCAGGGACGGGGACCAAAAACATTCAGTACTTC.

This sequence joins TRBV18 and TRBJ2-7; D may match TRBD1 or TRBD2 (5 bases each). V was cut by 3 bases and J by 3 bases, with 21 bases left in between. From germline, CDR1 is KGHSH and CDR2 LQKENI. The CDR3 runs to 17 residues. The CDR3 DNA follows: TGTGCCAGCTCACCGAGATTCCGGGGCGAGGGATTCTACGAGCAGTACTTC. Protein: CASSPRFRGEGFYEQYF.

The chain combines TRBV4-1 with TRBJ2-1, with 10 bases that match TRBD1. From germline, CDR1 is MGHRA and CDR2 YSYEKL. The CDR3 length is 18 residues. With 0 bases clipped from V and 4 bases from J, the junction kept 9 bases outside the gene matches. This CDR3 is CASSQEGGGTGAYNEQFF. DNA for the CDR3: TGCGCCAGCAGCCAAGAGGGTGGTGGGACAGGGGCATACAATGAGCAGTTCTTC.

The genes are TRBV7-2 and TRBJ2-7, with 11 bases aligning to TRBD2. Trimming at V came to 2 bases and at J to 9 bases, leaving 12 bases not matched to a gene. The germline gives CDR1 SGHTA, CDR2 FQGNSA. This CDR3 is built from 16 residues. CDR3 in amino acids: CASSLQEASGRIGQYF. DNA for the CDR3: TGTGCCAGCAGCTTACAGGAGGCTAGCGGGAGGATAGGGCAGTACTTC.

The chain couples TRBV5-8 to TRBJ2-2; no definite D call. Deletions cut 0 bases from V and 0 bases from J, with 9 bases between. The CDR3 length is 16 residues. The V gene's germline CDR1 is SGHTS and CDR2 YDEGEE. CDR3 amino acids: CASSLGTAANTGELFF. The CDR3 nucleotides read TGTGCCAGCAGCTTGGGGACCGCCGCGAACACCGGGGAGCTGTTTTTT.

This chain links TRBV9 with TRBJ2-1; 8 nucleotides agree with TRBD2. The germline CDR1 and CDR2 sequences are SGDLS and YYNGEE. The junction had 14 bases not matched to a gene; V was cut back by 4 bases and J by 8 bases. The CDR3 loop spans 16 amino acids. CDR3 sequence: CASSIKGGRNRDEQFF. The CDR3 nucleotides read TGTGCCAGCAGCATTAAAGGCGGGAGGAATCGCGATGAGCAGTTCTTC.

V gene TRBV3-1 (or the pseudogene TRBV3-2) combines with J gene TRBJ1-3, with D unresolved. This CDR3 comprises 15 residues. Germline-derived CDR1 and CDR2 are LGHDT and YNNKEL (reference sequence). Trimming removed 0 bases from V and 0 bases from J, with 6 bases in between. The CDR3 here is CASSQDFGSGNTIYF. CDR3 sequence (DNA): TGTGCCAGCAGCCAAGATTTCGGCTCTGGAAACACCATATATTTT.

The chain employs TRBV19 and TRBJ2-5, with D possibly TRBD1 on 5 matching bases. The CDR3 is made up of 12 amino acids. Germline V gives CDR1 LNHDA, CDR2 SQIVND (reference sequence). Trimming cost V 6 bases and J 5 bases, with 10 bases left between them. CDR3 sequence (DNA): TGTGCCAGTAGGGACATGTTGGAGACCCAGTACTTC. Translating it yields CASRDMLETQYF.

The chain links TRBV5-1 to TRBJ2-5; 8 bases fit TRBD1. There are 14 residues in the CDR3. J gave up 4 bases and V 3 bases, and 5 bases lay outside the gene matches. The germline V gene encodes CDR1 SGHRS and CDR2 YFSETQ. The CDR3 DNA reads as TGCGCCAGCAGCTCCCGGACAGGGAGAGAGACCCAGTACTTC. Its protein is CASSSRTGRETQYF.

This chain joins TRBV3-1 (or the pseudogene TRBV3-2) and TRBJ1-2; D unclear. Germline CDR1 LGHDT, CDR2 YNNKEL (reference sequence). The CDR3 runs to 13 residues. V lost 0 bases, J lost 5 bases, and 7 bases lay in between. CDR3: CASSQDQRYGYTF. The CDR3 DNA reads TGTGCCAGCAGCCAAGATCAGCGTTATGGCTACACCTTC.

The rearrangement joins TRBV7-9 to TRBJ1-4; D gene unclear. This CDR3 has 14 residues. Germline CDR1 reads SEHNR; CDR2 reads FQNEAQ (reference sequence). V shed 5 bases and J shed 0 bases, with 7 bases lying between them. The CDR3 DNA is TGTGCCAGCAGCCGGGATTCAACTAATGAAAAACTGTTTTTT. The encoded protein is CASSRDSTNEKLFF.

The chain joins TRBV7-9 to TRBJ2-7, with 8 bases that match TRBD1. CDR1 SEHNR and CDR2 FQNEAQ come from the germline V gene (reference sequence). The CDR3 spans 14 residues. J gave up 6 bases and V 7 bases, and 11 bases lay outside the gene matches. CDR3 in amino acids: CASTPSTGAGEQYF. The CDR3 coding sequence is TGTGCCAGCACCCCCTCGACAGGGGCTGGCGAGCAGTACTTC.